This T cell receptor beta chain stems from a study of T-cell memory formation after mild COVID-19. Study-wide results and caveats: The study found balanced CD4/CD8 in clones contracting day 15 to 85 and a CD4+ lean in later expanders. Day 37-peaking second-wave clones had unconfirmed SARS-CoV-2 specificity. Pre-infection memory held some responding clones, suggesting pre-existing cross-reactive T cells responded.

The CDR3 runs to 16 residues. Germline values: CDR1 SGHRS, CDR2 YFSETQ. Germline trimming cut 2 bases from V and 4 bases from J; bases unmatched to any gene: 6. This clonotype was counted only a few times. Antigen unknown. TCR alpha and TCR beta cDNA libraries carrying sample barcodes and UMIs were produced by 5'RACE using constant-segment primers. MiXCR, run by TCRdb on the 5' RACE reads, gives a single entry per CDR3 protein. This sample has around 340,000 distinct CDR3 sequences, with approximately 12% found just once. This clonotype was obtained from a man in his late teens or twenties who had mild COVID-19 (a few samples of this study predate the infection). Cell type and time point are not known. Sequenced input: PBMCs or a T cell subset sorted from them (not recorded which). J is TRBJ2-3 and V is TRBV5-1; TRBD2 matches 11 bases. Written as DNA, the CDR3 is TGCGCCAGCAGCTTCATGACTAGCGGGGTTGCAGATACGCAGTATTTT. Protein: CASSFMTSGVADTQYF. Using reference TRBV5-1 and TRBJ2-3 for the parts outside the CDR3, the full variable domain is KAGVTQTPRYLIKTRGQQVTLSCSPISGHRSVSWYQQTPGQGLQFLFEYFSETQRNKGNFPGRFSGRQFSNSRSEMNVSTLELGDSALYLCASSFMTSGVADTQYFGPGTRLTVL.